This T cell receptor beta chain was captured by sequencing in a study of T cells after yellow fever vaccination. This CDR3 is 14 amino acids long. Trimming cost V 5 bases and J 4 bases, with 14 bases left between them. The germline V gene has CDR1 SEHNR and CDR2 FQNEAQ (reference sequence). TCRdb itself ran the 5' RACE reads through MiXCR, one entry per CDR3 protein. The sample yields hundreds of thousands of distinct CDR3 sequences, approximately 15% seen once. Findings of the study overall: At around 95% for CD4 and approximately 88% for CD8, most primary-vaccination clones showed up again after the booster. The presence of abundant clonotypes contaminating from the bulk population was possible in FACS-sorted repertoires. Peak timing came faster in the weaker secondary response, day 5 versus 15.

This clonotype was counted ten times or more. No antigen is known for it. This TCR was recovered from a man in his thirties or forties who received the YFV17D yellow fever vaccine. Sequenced here: PBMCs, sampled on the day of the yellow fever booster vaccination. The chain links TRBV7-9 to TRBJ1-1; possibly TRBD1 for D (6 bases). The CDR3 region has the DNA TGTGCCAGCAGCCCACAGGGAGGGGTCACTGAAGCTTTCTTT. Translation gives CASSPQGGVTEAFF. The variable domain in full, completed from reference TRBV7-9 and TRBJ1-1, reads DTGVSQNPRHKITKRGQNVTFRCDPISEHNRLYWYRQTLGQGPEFLTYFQNEAQLEKSRLLSDRFSAERPKGSFSTLEIQRTEQGDSAMYLCASSPQGGVTEAFFGQGTRLTVV.